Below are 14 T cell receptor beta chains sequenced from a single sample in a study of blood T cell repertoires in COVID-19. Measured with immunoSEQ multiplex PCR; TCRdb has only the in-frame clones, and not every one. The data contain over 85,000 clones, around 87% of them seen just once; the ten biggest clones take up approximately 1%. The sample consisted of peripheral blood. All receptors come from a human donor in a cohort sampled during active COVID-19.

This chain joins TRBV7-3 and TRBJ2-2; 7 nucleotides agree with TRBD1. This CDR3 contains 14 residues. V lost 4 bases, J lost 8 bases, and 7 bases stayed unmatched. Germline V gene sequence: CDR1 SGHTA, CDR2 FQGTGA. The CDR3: CASSSQGDWGELFF. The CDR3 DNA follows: TGTGCCAGCAGCTCCCAGGGGGATTGGGGGGAGCTGTTTTTT.

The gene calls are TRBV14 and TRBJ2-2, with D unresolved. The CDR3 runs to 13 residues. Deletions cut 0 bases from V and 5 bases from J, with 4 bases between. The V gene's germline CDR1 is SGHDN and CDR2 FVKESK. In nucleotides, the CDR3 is TGTGCCAGCAGCCAAGATCCAACCGGGGAGCTGTTTTTT. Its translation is CASSQDPTGELFF.

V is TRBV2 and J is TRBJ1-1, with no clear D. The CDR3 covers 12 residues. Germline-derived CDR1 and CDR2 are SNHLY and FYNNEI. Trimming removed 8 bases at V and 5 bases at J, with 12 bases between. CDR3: CASGGGKTEAFF. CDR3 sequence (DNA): TGTGCCAGCGGAGGAGGGAAAACTGAAGCTTTCTTT.

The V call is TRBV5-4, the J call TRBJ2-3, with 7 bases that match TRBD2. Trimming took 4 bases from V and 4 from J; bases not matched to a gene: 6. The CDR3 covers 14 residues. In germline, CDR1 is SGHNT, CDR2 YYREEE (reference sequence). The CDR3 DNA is TGTGCCAGCAGCCTCGGACTAGAACCAGATACGCAGTATTTT. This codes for CASSLGLEPDTQYF.

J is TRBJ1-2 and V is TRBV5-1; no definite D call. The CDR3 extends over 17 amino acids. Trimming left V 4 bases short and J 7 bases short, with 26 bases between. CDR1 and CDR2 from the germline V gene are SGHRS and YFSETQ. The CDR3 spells CASSPSTIGNARVGYTF. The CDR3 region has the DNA TGCGCCAGCAGCCCTTCTACTATAGGTAACGCGAGGGTTGGCTACACCTTC.

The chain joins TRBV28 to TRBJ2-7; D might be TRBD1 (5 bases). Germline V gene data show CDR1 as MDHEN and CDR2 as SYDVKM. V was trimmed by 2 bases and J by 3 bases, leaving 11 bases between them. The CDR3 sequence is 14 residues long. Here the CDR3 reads CASSLRTGRYEQYF. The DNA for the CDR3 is TGTGCCAGCAGTTTACGTACAGGTCGCTACGAGCAGTACTTC.

CDR3 region: CASSRGTSGTYNEQFF. Here the CDR3 DNA reads TGCGCCAGCAGCAGGGGGACTAGCGGGACCTACAATGAGCAGTTCTTC. This rearrangement joins TRBV5-1 to TRBJ2-1, with 13 positions matching TRBD2. V dropped 4 bases and J dropped 2; count of bases not matched to a gene: 3. Per the germline V gene, CDR1 is SGHRS and CDR2 is YFSETQ. The CDR3 spans 16 residues.

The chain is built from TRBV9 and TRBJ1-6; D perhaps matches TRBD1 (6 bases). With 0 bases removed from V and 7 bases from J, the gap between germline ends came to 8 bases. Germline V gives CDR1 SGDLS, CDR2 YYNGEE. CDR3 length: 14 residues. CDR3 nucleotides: TGTGCCAGCAGCGTAGAGGGGGGGAATTCACCCCTCCACTTT. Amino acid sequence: CASSVEGGNSPLHF.

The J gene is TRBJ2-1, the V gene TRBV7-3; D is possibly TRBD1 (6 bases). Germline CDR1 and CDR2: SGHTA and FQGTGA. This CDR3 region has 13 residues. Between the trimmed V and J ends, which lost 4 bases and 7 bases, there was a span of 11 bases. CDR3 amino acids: CASSSMTGNEQFF. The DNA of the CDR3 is TGTGCCAGCAGCTCCATGACAGGAAATGAGCAGTTCTTC.

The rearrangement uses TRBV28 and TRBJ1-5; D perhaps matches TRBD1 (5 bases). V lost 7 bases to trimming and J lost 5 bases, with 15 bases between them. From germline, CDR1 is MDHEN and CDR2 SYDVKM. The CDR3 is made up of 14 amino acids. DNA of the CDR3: TGTGCCAGCACTTCCTCGGGGGTCGATCAGCCCCAGCATTTT. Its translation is CASTSSGVDQPQHF.

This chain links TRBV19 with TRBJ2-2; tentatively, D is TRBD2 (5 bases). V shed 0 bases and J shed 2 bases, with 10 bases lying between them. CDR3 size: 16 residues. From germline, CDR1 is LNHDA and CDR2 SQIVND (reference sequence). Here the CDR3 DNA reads TGTGCCAGTAGTATAGATCCCAGCGGAAACACCGGGGAGCTGTTTTTT. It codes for CASSIDPSGNTGELFF.

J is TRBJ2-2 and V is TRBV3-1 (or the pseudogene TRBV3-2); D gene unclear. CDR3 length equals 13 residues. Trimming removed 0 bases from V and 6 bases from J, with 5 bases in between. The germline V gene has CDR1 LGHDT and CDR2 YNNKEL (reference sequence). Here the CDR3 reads CASSQDISGELFF. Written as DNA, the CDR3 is TGTGCCAGCAGCCAAGATATCTCCGGGGAGCTGTTTTTT.

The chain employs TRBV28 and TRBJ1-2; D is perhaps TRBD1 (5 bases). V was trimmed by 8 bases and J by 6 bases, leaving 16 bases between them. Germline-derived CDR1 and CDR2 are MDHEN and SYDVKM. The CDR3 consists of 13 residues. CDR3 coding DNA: TGTGCCAGCCAAAGGACATTCGGAGATGGCTACACCTTC. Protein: CASQRTFGDGYTF.

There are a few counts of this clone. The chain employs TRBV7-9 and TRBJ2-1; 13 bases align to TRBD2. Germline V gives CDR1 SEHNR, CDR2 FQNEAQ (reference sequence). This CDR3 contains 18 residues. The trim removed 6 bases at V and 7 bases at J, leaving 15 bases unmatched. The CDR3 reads CASRHQGGLAGEWNEQFF. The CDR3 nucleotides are TGTGCCAGCAGACACCAAGGCGGACTAGCGGGAGAATGGAATGAGCAGTTCTTC. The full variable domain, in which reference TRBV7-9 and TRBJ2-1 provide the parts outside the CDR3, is DTGVSQNPRHKITKRGQNVTFRCDPISEHNRLYWYRQTLGQGPEFLTYFQNEAQLEKSRLLSDRFSAERPKGSFSTLEIQRTEQGDSAMYLCASRHQGGLAGEWNEQFFGPGTRLTVL.